This T cell receptor (beta chain) was recorded in a study of molecular identifiers for immune sequencing clone quantification. This clonotype turned up a few times. For bulk TCR libraries, previously described methods and listed TCR primers were used. Each CDR3 protein gets one entry after TCRdb re-called the PCR reads with MiXCR. The table includes some 650,000 distinct CDR3 sequences, roughly 21% detected once. This CDR3 comprises 15 residues. The V end lost 5 bases, the J end lost 2 bases, and 13 bases lay between the germline ends. Libraries of naive CD8 T cells were made from around 20,000 to 1,000,000 sorted cells. They used 10%, 30% or 50% RNA.

This sequence originates from a human donor in good health. Some libraries in this study had Jurkat cell RNA spiked in. V usage is TRBV12-3 or TRBV12-4 and J usage is TRBJ2-1; D is perhaps TRBD2 (7 bases). Sequenced material: naive CD8+ T cells from blood, with Jurkat cell RNA spiked in. Indicated subset: FACS-sorted CD8+CD4-CCR7+CD45RA+ naive T cells. The DNA for the CDR3 is TGTGCCAGCAGTGCGGGGGACATTCCCTACAATGAGCAGTTCTTC. Translated, it gives CASSAGDIPYNEQFF.